This is a list of T cell receptor beta chains from one sample in a study of cytomegalovirus exposure and HLA in healthy donors. Sequencing used immunoSEQ multiplex PCR; TCRdb keeps in-frame clones, though not all of them. This sample has approximately 140,000 clones, with around 80% found just once. Sequencing was carried out using PBMCs. The receptor source for this set is a woman between 35 and 50 years old in good health and CMV-seronegative. The CDR3 runs from the conserved cysteine through the conserved F or W. The order of the fields is J gene, V gene, clone size, CDR3 protein. Rows may omit the clone size; those that give it use once, few, many or a size class.

J: TRBJ2-3; V: TRBV9; size: few; CDR3: CASSVAGLTDTQYF
J: TRBJ2-2; V: TRBV7-2; size: NA; CDR3: CASSLIHWEGELFF
J: TRBJ1-2; V: TRBV6-1; size: NA; CDR3: CASRFTDLNGYTF
J: TRBJ1-1; V: TRBV18; size: NA; CDR3: CASSPGQASGAEAFF
J: TRBJ1-4; V: TRBV29-1; size: few; CDR3: CSALTPRQGGREKLFF
J: TRBJ1-6; V: TRBV6-6; size: few; CDR3: CASSTGTRSPLHF
J: TRBJ1-1; V: TRBV7-9; size: NA; CDR3: CASSPNLENTEAFF
J: TRBJ2-7; V: TRBV19; size: NA; CDR3: CASSAGLGYEQYF
J: TRBJ2-2; V: TRBV27; size: NA; CDR3: CASPQGDGRSTNTGELFF
J: TRBJ2-1; V: TRBV5-1; size: once; CDR3: CASSLNSEGAGCAFF
J: TRBJ1-2; V: TRBV4-1; size: NA; CDR3: CASSRDSLNYGYTF
J: TRBJ2-6; V: TRBV6-1; size: NA; CDR3: CASSEVGQGARGANGLTF
J: TRBJ2-1; V: TRBV9; size: NA; CDR3: CASSVGLEQFF
J: TRBJ2-5; V: TRBV30; size: NA; CDR3: CAWGDSKETQYF
J: TRBJ1-2; V: TRBV9; size: NA; CDR3: CASSPQGKGAGYGYTF
J: TRBJ2-3; V: TRBV9; size: NA; CDR3: CASSGRGQGITDTQYF
J: TRBJ2-6; V: TRBV9; size: NA; CDR3: CASSGPDRDLTGANGLTF
J: TRBJ2-6; V: TRBV7-3; size: NA; CDR3: CASSPGGASGANGLTF
J: TRBJ1-1; V: TRBV5-4; size: NA; CDR3: CASSPRGGGTEAFF
J: TRBJ2-7; V: TRBV27; size: few; CDR3: CASIHHEQYF
J: TRBJ2-5; V: TRBV5-1; size: NA; CDR3: CASSLTSGSGETQYF
J: TRBJ2-2; V: TRBV7-8; size: NA; CDR3: CASSLFRRGVGELFF
J: TRBJ2-1; V: TRBV6-4; size: NA; CDR3: CASSDSRGGGEQFF
J: TRBJ1-1; V: TRBV5-1; size: NA; CDR3: CASSWDTYTEAFF
J: TRBJ2-1; V: TRBV6-6; size: NA; CDR3: CASSYFPGGNEQFF
J: TRBJ1-5; V: TRBV15; size: NA; CDR3: CATIDSSGRGQPQHF
J: TRBJ2-1; V: TRBV7-3; size: NA; CDR3: CASSPSGGEGNEQFF
J: TRBJ1-2; V: TRBV4-2; size: NA; CDR3: CASSQDQQVYGYTF
J: TRBJ2-7; V: TRBV7-4; size: NA; CDR3: CASSFFEQYF
J: NA; V: TRBV7-8; size: NA; CDR3: CASSPAYEQYF
J: TRBJ2-4; V: TRBV6-5; size: NA; CDR3: CAVRGVGKNIQYF
J: TRBJ2-6; V: TRBV4-2; size: NA; CDR3: CASSPRVDPMSGANVLTF
J: TRBJ1-2; V: TRBV6-1; size: NA; CDR3: CASTIRGSNYGYTF
J: TRBJ1-2; V: TRBV19; size: NA; CDR3: CASSRTGADYGYTF
J: TRBJ2-1; V: TRBV10-3; size: NA; CDR3: CAIMSRDSQANEQFF
J: TRBJ1-5; V: TRBV5-1; size: NA; CDR3: CASSPGSWDQPQHF
J: TRBJ2-5; V: TRBV5-6; size: NA; CDR3: CASSLIAKETQYF
J: TRBJ1-2; V: TRBV5-1; size: NA; CDR3: CASSLQGQPNHGYTF
J: TRBJ1-1; V: TRBV9; size: few; CDR3: CASSPGQIPTEAFF
J: TRBJ2-7; V: TRBV27; size: NA; CDR3: CASSFSGPAYEQYF
J: TRBJ1-1; V: TRBV12-5; size: NA; CDR3: CASGPGQGRVAFF
J: TRBJ1-2; V: TRBV28; size: NA; CDR3: CASSPGDVNYGYTF
J: TRBJ2-7; V: TRBV21-1; size: NA; CDR3: CASSKTSLFSYEQYF
J: TRBJ2-3; V: TRBV6-1; size: NA; CDR3: CASRRGTANTQYF
J: TRBJ2-1; V: TRBV19; size: NA; CDR3: CASRAKGTSWEEQFF
J: TRBJ1-1; V: TRBV27; size: NA; CDR3: CASSFFPGLPGNTEAFF
J: TRBJ1-2; V: TRBV19; size: NA; CDR3: CASNDRNYGYTF
J: TRBJ2-5; V: TRBV11-3; size: NA; CDR3: CASSLGGTSGSQETQYF
J: TRBJ1-2; V: TRBV2; size: NA; CDR3: CASSEGQTYGYTF
J: TRBJ1-2; V: TRBV27; size: NA; CDR3: CASRINSAYGYTF
J: TRBJ2-3; V: TRBV6-1; size: few; CDR3: CASSALAGRGTDTQYF
J: TRBJ2-3; V: TRBV5-4; size: NA; CDR3: CASSRDRVTDTQYF
J: TRBJ2-1; V: TRBV7-7; size: NA; CDR3: CASSSGQGSHNEQFF
J: TRBJ1-1; V: TRBV30; size: few; CDR3: CAWRGDRVLYREAFF
J: TRBJ2-3; V: TRBV19; size: once; CDR3: CASSIDLRSTDTQYF